This TCR beta chain was recorded in a study of neurological immune-mediated disorders. Study-wide results and caveats: The greatest TCR clonal expansion appeared in HTLV-1-associated myelopathy and the smallest, falling below healthy controls, in multiple sclerosis. According to phylogenetic grouping, one related-CDR3 cluster, a possible signature, contained the repertoires of 18 of 34 multiple sclerosis patients.

The ends lost 4 bases at V and 9 bases at J; junction bases unmatched: 11. CDR3 length equals 15 residues. In germline, CDR1 is SGHTA, CDR2 FQGNSA. Each TCR transcript was tagged with a 10-nucleotide random UMI during 5'RACE. From 15-18 subjects, every sequencing run obtained over 170 million TCR-beta sequences. TCRdb recomputed calls from the 5' RACE reads with MiXCR, one row per CDR3 protein. Here the sample spans 78,000 or so distinct CDR3 sequences, approximately 5% being singletons. As regards this clonotype: What it binds is unknown.

This rearrangement joins TRBV7-2 to TRBJ2-1; 8 bases are shared with TRBD2. Material for sequencing was PBMCs. This receptor was taken from a young woman with multiple sclerosis. The chain's CDR3 is CASSWLTGGPAEQFF. The CDR3 DNA follows: TGTGCCAGCAGCTGGTTGACGGGAGGGCCGGCTGAGCAGTTCTTC.